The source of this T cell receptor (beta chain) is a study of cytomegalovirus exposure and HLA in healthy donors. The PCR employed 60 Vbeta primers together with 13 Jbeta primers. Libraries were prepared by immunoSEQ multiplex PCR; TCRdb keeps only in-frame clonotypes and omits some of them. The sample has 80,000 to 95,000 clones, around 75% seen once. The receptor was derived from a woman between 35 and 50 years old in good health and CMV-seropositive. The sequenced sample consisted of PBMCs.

The CDR3 is CASTSGGRGEQFF. DNA for the CDR3: TGTGCCAGTACCAGCGGGGGTCGGGGTGAGCAGTTCTTC. The chain uses TRBV11-2 and TRBJ2-1, with 8 bases identical to TRBD2. Per germline, CDR1 SGHAT and CDR2 FQNNGV. With V trimmed by 9 bases and J by 9 bases, 10 bases remained unmatched. This CDR3 spans 13 amino acids.